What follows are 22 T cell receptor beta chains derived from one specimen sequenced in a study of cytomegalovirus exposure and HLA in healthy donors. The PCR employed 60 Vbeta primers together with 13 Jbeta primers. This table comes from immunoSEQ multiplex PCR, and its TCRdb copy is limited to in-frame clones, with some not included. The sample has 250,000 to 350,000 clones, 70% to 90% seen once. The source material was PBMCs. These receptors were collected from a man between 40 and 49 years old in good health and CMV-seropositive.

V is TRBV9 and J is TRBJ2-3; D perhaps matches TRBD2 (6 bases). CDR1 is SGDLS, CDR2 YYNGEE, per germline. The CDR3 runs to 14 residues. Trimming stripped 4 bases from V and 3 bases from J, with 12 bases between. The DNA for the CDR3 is TGTGCCAGCAGCCCAGGAGGGTTTACAGATACGCAGTATTTT. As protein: CASSPGGFTDTQYF. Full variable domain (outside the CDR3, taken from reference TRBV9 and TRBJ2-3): DSGVTQTPKHLITATGQRVTLRCSPRSGDLSVYWYQQSLDQGLQFLIQYYNGEERAKGNILERFSAQQFPDLHSELNLSSLELGDSALYFCASSPGGFTDTQYFGPGTRLTVL.

CDR3 sequence reads: CASSPGVAGYTDTQYF. The DNA for the CDR3 is TGTGCCAGTAGCCCTGGGGTAGCGGGATACACAGATACGCAGTATTTT. The rearrangement uses TRBV19 and TRBJ2-3, with TRBD2 identical over 8 bases. V lost 6 bases and J lost 2; bases outside the gene matches: 10. CDR3 length: 16 amino acids. The germline CDR1 and CDR2 sequences are LNHDA and SQIVND (reference sequence). The full variable domain, its missing parts supplied by reference TRBV19 and TRBJ2-3, is DGGITQSPKYLFRKEGQNVTLSCEQNLNHDAMYWYRQDPGQGLRLIYYSQIVNDFQKGDIAEGYSVSREKKESFPLTVTSAQKNPTAFYLCASSPGVAGYTDTQYFGPGTRLTVL.

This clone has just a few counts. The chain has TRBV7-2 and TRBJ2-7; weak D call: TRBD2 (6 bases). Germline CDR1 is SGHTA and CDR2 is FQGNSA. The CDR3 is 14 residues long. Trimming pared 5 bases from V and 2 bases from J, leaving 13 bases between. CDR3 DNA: TGTGCCAGCAGCGAGATGGGACTTACCTACGAGCAGTACTTC. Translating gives CASSEMGLTYEQYF.

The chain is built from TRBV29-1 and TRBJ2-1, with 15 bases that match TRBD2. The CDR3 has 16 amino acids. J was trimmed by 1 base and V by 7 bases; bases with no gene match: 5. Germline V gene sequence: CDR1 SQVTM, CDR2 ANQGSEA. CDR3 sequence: CSARTSGRESYNEQFF. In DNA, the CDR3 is TGCAGCGCCAGGACTAGCGGGAGGGAGTCCTACAATGAGCAGTTCTTC.

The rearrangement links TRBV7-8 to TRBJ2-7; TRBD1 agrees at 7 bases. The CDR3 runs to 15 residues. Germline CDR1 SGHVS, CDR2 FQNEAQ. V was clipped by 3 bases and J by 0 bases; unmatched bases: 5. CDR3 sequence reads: CASSFPGQHSYEQYF. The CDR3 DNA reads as TGTGCCAGCAGCTTCCCGGGACAGCACTCCTACGAGCAGTACTTC.

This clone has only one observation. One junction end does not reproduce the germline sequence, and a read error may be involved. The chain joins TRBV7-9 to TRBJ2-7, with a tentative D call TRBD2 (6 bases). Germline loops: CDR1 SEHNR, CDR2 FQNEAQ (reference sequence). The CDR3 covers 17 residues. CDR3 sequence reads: CSSSHSSGGLNSYEQYF. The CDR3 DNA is TGTTCCAGCAGCCACTCAAGTGGGGGACTCAACTCCTACGAGCAGTACTTC.

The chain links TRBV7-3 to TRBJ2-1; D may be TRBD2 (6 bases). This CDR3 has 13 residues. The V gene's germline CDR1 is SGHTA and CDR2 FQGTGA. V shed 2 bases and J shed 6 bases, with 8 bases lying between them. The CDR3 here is CASSLASANEQFF. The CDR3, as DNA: TGTGCCAGCAGCTTAGCTAGCGCCAATGAGCAGTTCTTC.

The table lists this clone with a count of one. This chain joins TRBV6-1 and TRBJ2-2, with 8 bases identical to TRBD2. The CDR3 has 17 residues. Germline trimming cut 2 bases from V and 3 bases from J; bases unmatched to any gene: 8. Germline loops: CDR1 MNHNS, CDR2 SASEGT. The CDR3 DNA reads TGTGCCAGCAGTGAAAATCGAGCGGGAGTATACACCGGGGAGCTGTTTTTT. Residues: CASSENRAGVYTGELFF.

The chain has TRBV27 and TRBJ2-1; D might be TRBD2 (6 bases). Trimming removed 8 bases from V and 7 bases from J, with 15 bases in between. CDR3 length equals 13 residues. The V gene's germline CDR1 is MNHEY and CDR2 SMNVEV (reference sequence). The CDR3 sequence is CASAGAGRNEQFF. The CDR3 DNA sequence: TGTGCCAGCGCGGGTGCGGGGCGGAATGAGCAGTTCTTC.

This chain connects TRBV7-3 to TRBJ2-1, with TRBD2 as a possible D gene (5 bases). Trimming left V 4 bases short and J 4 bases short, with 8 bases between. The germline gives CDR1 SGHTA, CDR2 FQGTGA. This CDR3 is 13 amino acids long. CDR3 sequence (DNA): TGTGCCAGCAGCTCTGACTATTACAATGAGCAGTTCTTC. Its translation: CASSSDYYNEQFF.

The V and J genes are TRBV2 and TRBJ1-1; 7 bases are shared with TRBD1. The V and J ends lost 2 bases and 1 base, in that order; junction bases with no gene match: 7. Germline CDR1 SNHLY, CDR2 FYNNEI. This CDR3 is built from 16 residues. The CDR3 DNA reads TGTGCCAGCAGTGAAATCGGGACAGTTAAGAACACTGAAGCTTTCTTT. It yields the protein CASSEIGTVKNTEAFF.

Here the CDR3 DNA reads TGTGCCAGCAGCTTGGCTTGGGGGAGGACAGATACGCAGTATTTT. Encoded protein: CASSLAWGRTDTQYF. The J gene is TRBJ2-3, the V gene TRBV5-4; a possible D gene is TRBD2 (6 bases). There are 15 residues in the CDR3. V lost 0 bases and J lost 3, with 11 bases in between. Per germline, CDR1 SGHNT and CDR2 YYREEE (reference sequence).

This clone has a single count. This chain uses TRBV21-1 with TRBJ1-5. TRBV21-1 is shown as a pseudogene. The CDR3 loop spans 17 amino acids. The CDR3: CASSKGGSQGSNQPQHF. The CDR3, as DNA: TGTGCCAGCAGCAAAGGCGGATCCCAAGGTTCCAATCAGCCCCAGCATTTT.

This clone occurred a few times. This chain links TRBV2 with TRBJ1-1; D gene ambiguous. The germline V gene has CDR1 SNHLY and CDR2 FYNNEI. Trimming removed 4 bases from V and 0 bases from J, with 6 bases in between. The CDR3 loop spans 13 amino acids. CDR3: CASSAQLNTEAFF. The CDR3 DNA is TGTGCCAGCAGTGCACAGTTGAACACTGAAGCTTTCTTT.

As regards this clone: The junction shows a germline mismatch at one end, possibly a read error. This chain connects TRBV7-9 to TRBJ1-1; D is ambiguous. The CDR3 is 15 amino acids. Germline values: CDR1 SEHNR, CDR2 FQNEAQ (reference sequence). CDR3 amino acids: CSSSLPIGIGTEAFF. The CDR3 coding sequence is TGTTCCAGCAGCTTACCGATCGGAATCGGGACTGAAGCTTTCTTT.

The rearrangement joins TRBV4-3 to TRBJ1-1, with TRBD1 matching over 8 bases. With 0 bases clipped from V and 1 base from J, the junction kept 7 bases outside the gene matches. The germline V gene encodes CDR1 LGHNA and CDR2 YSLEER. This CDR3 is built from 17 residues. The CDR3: CASSQDRGLEGNTEAFF. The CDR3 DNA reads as TGCGCCAGCAGCCAAGACAGGGGGCTGGAGGGGAACACTGAAGCTTTCTTT.

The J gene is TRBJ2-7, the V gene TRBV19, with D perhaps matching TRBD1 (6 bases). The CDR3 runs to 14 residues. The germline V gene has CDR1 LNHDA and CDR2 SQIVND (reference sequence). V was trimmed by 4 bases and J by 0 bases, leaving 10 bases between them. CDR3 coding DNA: TGTGCCAGTAGTACCCGGGACACCTCCTACGAGCAGTACTTC. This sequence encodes CASSTRDTSYEQYF.

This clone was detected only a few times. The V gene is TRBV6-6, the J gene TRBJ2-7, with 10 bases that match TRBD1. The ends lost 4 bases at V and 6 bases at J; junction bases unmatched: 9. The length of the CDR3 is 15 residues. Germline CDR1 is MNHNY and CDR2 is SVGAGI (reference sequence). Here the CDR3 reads CASSSHRDRGGEQYF. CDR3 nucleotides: TGTGCCAGCAGTTCCCACCGGGACAGGGGAGGCGAGCAGTACTTC.

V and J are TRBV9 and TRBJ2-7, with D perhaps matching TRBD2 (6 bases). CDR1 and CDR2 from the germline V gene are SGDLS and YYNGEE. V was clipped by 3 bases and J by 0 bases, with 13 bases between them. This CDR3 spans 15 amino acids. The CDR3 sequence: CASSAHRDSSYEQYF. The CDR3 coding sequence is TGTGCCAGCAGCGCCCACCGGGACTCCTCCTACGAGCAGTACTTC.

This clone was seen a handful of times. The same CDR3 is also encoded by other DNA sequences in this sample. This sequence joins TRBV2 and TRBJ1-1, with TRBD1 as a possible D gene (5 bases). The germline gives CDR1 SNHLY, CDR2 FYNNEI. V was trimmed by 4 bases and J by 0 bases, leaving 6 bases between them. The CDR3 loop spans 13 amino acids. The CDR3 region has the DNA TGTGCCAGCAGTGGACAGTTGAACACTGAAGCTTTCTTT. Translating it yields CASSGQLNTEAFF.

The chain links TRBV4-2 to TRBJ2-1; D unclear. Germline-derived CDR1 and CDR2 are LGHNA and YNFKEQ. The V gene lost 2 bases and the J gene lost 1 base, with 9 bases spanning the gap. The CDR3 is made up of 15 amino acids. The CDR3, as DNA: TGTGCCAGCAGCCAACCGGTATTATCCTACAATGAGCAGTTCTTC. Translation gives CASSQPVLSYNEQFF.

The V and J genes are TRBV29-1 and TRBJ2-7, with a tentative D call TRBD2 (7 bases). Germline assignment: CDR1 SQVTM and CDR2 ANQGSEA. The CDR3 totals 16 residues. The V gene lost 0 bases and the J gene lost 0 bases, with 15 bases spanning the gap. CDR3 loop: CSVEEGAAGRSYEQYF. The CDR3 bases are TGCAGCGTTGAAGAGGGGGCAGCGGGACGCTCCTACGAGCAGTACTTC.